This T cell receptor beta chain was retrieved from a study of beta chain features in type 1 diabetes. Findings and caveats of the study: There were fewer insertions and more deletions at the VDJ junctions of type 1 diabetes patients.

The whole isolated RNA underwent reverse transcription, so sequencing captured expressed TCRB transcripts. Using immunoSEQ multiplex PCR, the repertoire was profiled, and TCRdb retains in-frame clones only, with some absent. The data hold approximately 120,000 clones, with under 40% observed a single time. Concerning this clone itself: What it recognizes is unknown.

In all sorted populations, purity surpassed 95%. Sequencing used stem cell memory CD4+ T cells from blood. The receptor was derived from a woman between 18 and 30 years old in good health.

For the CDR3, the DNA is TGTGCCAGCTCACCGACCGGGACTAGCGGGTACGAGCAGTACTTC. This gives the protein CASSPTGTSGYEQYF. V is TRBV18 and J is TRBJ2-7; 12 bases align to TRBD2. CDR1 is KGHSH and CDR2 is LQKENI in the germline V gene. V lost 3 bases to trimming and J lost 4 bases; unmatched junction nucleotides: 4. This CDR3 has 15 residues.